A single T cell receptor (beta chain) is shown here with its context. This sample was taken from a study of T cell changes during pregnancy in multiple sclerosis. Generated by immunoSEQ multiplex PCR, the TCRdb table keeps only in-frame clones and is missing some. The data contain 39,000 or so clones, nearly 95% of them seen just once; the ten biggest clones take up under 0.45%. The germline V and J ends were trimmed by 3 bases and 3 bases, with 9 bases remaining between them. CDR3 length: 13 amino acids. CDR1 and CDR2 (germline): GTSNPN, SVGIG (reference sequence). The sequencing here drew on CD4+ T cells from peripheral blood mononuclear cells, taken after pregnancy. This sequence joins TRBV30 and TRBJ1-3; perhaps TRBD1 as D (6 bases). This clonotype was obtained from a female donor in good health, enrolled as a control in a pregnancy study. In DNA, the CDR3 is TGTGCCTGGAGCAGGGGCGGTGGAAACACCATATATTTT. Its protein product is CAWSRGGGNTIYF.